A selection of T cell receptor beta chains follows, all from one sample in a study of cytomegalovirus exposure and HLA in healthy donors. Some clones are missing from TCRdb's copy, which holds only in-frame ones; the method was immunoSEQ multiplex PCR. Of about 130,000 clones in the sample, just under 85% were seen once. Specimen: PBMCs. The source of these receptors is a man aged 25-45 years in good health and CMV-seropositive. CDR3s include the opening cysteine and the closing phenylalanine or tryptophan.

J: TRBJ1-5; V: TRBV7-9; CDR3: CASSPGQGFQPQHF
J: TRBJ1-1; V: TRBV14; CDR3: CASSLGVAEAFF
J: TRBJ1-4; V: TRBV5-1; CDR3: CASSLLGRDSNEKLFF
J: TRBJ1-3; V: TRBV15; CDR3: CATSRGGPGNTIYF
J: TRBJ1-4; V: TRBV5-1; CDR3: CASSRGTGNEKLFF
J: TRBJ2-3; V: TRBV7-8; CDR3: CASSLAPTITDTQYF
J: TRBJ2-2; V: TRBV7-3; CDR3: CASSLGSGGTGELFF
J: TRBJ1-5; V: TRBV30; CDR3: CAWSTGTADQPQHF
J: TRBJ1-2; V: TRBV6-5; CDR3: CASRLHVAGYGYTF
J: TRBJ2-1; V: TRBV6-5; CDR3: CASSDGVDNEQFF
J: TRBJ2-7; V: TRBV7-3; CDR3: CASTPEGSGSSYEQYF
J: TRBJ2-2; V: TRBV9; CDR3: CASSVGSPSTGELFF
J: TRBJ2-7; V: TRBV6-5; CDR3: CASTQGGGGSYEQYF
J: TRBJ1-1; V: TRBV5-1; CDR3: CASSLEGGVLTEAFF
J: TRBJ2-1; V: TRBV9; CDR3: CASSKTSQVEQFF
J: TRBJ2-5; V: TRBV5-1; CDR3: CASSSNTGSQETQYF
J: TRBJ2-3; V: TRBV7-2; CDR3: CASSLERRTDTQYF
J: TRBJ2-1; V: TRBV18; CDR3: CASSLLAGNYNEQFF
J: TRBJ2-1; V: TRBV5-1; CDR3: CASSSDRVKFF
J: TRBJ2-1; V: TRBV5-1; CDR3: CASSIPEGDEQFF
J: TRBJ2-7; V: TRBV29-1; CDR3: CSVESPSAVPEQYF
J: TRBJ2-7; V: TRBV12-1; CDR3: CASSYPTSSPYEQYF
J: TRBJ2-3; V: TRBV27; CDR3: CASSLFGHLQGGTDTQYF
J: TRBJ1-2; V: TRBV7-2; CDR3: CASSLALRQGSDGYTF
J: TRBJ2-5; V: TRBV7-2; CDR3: CASSLTGGGIETQYF
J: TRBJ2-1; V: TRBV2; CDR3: CASGDTGDLLAESYNEQFF
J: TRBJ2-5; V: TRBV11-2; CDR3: CASSFPTGTQYF
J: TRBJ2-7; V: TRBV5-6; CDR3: CASSLVGTAAGEQYF
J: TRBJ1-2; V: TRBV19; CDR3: CASSISGTLNFYGYTF
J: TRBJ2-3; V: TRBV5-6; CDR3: CASSTTRTDTQYF
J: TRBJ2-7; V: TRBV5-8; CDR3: CASSLGGQGATYEQYF
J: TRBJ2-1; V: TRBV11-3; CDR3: CASSQQGHEQFF
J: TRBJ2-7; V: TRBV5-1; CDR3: CASSAGGGSSYEQYF
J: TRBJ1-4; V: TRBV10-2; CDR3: CASRPGGGNEKLFF
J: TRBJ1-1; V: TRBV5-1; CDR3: CASSFQGKTEAFF
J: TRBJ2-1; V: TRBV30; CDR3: CAWSGQYNEQFF
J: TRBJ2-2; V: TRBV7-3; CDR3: CASSPQRKELFF
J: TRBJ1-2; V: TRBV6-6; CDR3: CASQENYGYTF
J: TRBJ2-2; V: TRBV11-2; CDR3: CASSLQTWREGLVGELFF
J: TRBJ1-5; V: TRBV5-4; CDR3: CASSVDRGEGSNQPQHF
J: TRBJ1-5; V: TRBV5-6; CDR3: CASSLGGGANQPQHF
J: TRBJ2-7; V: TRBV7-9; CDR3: CASSPQRAGGGEQYF
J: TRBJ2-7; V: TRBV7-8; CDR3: CASSLGEGAGEQYF
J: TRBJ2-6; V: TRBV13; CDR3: CASSLPASGPQDLSSGANVLTF
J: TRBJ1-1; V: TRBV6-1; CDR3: CASRTGTGMNTEAFF
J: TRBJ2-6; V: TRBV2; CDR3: CASSKVEANVLTF
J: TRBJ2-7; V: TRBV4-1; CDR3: CASSQVRGPPYEQYF
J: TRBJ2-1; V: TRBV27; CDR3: CASSLSAGEQFF
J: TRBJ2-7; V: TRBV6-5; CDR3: CASSYKDPATGYEQYF
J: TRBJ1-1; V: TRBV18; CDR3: CASSTTGTGVATEAFF
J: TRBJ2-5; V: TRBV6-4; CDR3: CASSSGSTETQYF
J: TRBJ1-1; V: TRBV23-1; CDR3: CASRPGHSLLEAFF